This T cell receptor (beta chain) was recovered during a study of shared clonotypes between healthy human individuals. Whole-study context: For every donor, three CD4 naive, three CD4 memory, two CD8 naive and one CD8 memory plates were used. Notes on the study in general: Sequencing of the sorted subsets was shown by rarefaction to be incomplete despite large depth. Non-shared clonotypes displayed generation probabilities falling below those of clonotypes present in all four donors.

This clone was counted a single time. Its cognate antigen is unknown. Sequencing was performed with immunoSEQ multiplex PCR; in TCRdb, only in-frame clones are kept and a portion is missing. The profile covers a few million clones, with around 94% appearing a single time and over 0.12% taken by the ten largest. The CDR3 loop spans 15 amino acids. V shed 6 bases and J 2 bases; nucleotides not matched to a gene: 1. CDR1 and CDR2 (germline): MNHEY, SVGAGI. From CD4+ cells came CD45RA+ naive and CD45RA-negative memory subsets. The sample consisted of naive CD4+ T cells sorted from blood. The subset was: CD45RA+ positively selected. The receptor was isolated from a man aged 18 to 29 in good health. J is TRBJ2-1 and V is TRBV6-5; 13 bases agree with TRBD2. The CDR3 spells CASRGTSGAYNEQFF. Here the CDR3 DNA reads TGTGCCAGCAGGGGGACTAGCGGGGCCTACAATGAGCAGTTCTTC.